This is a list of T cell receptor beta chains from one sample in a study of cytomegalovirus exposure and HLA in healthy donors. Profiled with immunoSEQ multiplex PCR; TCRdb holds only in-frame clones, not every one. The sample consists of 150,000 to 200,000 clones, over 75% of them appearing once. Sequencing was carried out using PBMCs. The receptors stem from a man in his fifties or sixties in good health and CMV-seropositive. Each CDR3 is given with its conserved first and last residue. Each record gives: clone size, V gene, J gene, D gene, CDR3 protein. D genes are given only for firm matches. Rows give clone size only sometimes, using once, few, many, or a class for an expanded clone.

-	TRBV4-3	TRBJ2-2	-	CASSQAGGANTGELFF
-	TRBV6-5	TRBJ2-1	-	CASSYSRASSYNEQFF
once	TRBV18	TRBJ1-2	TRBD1	CASSRFTGVLRGYTF
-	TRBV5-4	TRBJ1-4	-	CASSLSRGEKLFF
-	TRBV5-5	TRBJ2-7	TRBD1	CASSGSRTGTVDEQYF
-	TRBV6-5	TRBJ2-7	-	CATNLRADKSYEQYF
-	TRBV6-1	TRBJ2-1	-	CASSARPYNEQFF
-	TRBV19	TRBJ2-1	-	CASSGSTYNEQFF
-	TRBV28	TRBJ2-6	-	CASSPHNAGANVLTF
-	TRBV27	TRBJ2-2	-	CASSLLSRADGELFF
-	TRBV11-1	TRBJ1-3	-	CASSFTASGSSGNTIYF
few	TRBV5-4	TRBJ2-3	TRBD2	CASSQRDFTDTQYF
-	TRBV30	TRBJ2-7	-	CAYGTTAYEQYF
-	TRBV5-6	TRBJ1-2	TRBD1	CASSLPGQGYGYTF
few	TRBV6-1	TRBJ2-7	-	CASSWGAYEQYF
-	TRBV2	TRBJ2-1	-	CASSARTASYNEQFF
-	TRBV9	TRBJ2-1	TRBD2	CASSVGYGGRVAEQFF
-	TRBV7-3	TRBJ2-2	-	CASTTGTGELFF
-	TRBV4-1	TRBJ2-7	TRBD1	CASSQGTGGPLRPDEQYF
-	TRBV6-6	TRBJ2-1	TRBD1	CASNNLNRGRNEQFF
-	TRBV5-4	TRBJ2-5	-	CASSSKQGAGETQYF
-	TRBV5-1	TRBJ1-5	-	CASRLGQNSNQPQHF
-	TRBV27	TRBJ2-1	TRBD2	CASRLRGRAGSYNEQFF
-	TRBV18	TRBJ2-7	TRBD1	CASSRQGAQGDEQYF
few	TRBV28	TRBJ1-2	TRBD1	CASSLLAGGSGYTF
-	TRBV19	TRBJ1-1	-	CATRPYWSSTEAFF
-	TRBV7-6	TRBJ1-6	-	CASSLAVNSPLHF
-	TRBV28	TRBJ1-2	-	CASSWRSMDNGYTF